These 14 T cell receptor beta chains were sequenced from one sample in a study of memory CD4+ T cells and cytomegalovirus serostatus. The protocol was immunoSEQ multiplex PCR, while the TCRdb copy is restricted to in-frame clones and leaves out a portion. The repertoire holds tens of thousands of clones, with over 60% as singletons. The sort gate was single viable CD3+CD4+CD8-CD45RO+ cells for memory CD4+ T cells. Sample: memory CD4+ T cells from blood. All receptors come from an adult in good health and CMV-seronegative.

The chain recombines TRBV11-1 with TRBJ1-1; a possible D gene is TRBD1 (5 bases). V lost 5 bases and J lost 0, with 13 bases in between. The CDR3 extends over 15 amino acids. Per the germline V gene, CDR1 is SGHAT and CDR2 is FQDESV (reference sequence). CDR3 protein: CASSPQGYMNTEAFF. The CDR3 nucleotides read TGTGCCAGCAGCCCCCAGGGATACATGAACACTGAAGCTTTCTTT.

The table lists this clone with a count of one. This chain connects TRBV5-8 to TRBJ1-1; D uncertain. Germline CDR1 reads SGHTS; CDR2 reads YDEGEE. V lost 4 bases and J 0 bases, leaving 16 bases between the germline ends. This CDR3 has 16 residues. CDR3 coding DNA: TGTGCCAGCAGCCCTGTGGATAATCTCATGAACACTGAAGCTTTCTTT. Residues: CASSPVDNLMNTEAFF. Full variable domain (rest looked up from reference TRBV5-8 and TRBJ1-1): EAGVTQSPTHLIKTRGQQATLRCSPISGHTSVYWYQQALGLGLQFLLWYDEGEERNRGNFPPRFSGRQFPNYSSELNVNALELEDSALYLCASSPVDNLMNTEAFFGQGTRLTVV.

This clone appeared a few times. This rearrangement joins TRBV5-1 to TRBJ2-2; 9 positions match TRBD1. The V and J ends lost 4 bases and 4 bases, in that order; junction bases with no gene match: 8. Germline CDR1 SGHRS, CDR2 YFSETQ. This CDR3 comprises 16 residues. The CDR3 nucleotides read TGCGCCAGCAGCGTTATGACAGGGGGGTTCACCGGGGAGCTGTTTTTT. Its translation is CASSVMTGGFTGELFF.

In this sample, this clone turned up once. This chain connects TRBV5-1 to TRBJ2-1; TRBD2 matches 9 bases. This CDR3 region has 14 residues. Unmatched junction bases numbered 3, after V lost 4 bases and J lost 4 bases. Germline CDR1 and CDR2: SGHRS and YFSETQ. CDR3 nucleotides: TGCGCCAGCAGCAAGACTAGCGGTTACAATGAGCAGTTCTTC. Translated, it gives CASSKTSGYNEQFF.

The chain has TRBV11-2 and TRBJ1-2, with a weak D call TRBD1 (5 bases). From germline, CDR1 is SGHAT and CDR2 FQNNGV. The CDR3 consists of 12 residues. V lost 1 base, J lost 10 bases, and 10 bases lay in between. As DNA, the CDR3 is TGTGCCAGCAGCTTAGCGGGGCGGCACTACACCTTC. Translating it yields CASSLAGRHYTF.

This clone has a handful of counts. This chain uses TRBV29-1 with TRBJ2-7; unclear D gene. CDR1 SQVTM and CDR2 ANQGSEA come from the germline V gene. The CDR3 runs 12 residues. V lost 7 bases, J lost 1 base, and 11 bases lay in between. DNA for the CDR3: TGCAGCGCGGGCCAGAAGTCCTACGAGCAGTACTTC. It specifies CSAGQKSYEQYF.

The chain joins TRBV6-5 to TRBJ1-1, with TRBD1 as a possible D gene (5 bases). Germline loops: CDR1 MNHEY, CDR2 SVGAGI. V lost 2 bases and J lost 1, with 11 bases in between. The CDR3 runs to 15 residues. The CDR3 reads CASSYRTGGNTEAFF. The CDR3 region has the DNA TGTGCCAGCAGTTACAGAACAGGAGGGAACACTGAAGCTTTCTTT.

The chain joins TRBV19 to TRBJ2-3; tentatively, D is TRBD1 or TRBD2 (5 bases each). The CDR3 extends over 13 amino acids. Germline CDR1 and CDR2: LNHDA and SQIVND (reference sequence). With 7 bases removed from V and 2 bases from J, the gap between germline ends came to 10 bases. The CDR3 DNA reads TGTGCCAGTATGGGACCTAACACAGATACGCAGTATTTT. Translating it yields CASMGPNTDTQYF.

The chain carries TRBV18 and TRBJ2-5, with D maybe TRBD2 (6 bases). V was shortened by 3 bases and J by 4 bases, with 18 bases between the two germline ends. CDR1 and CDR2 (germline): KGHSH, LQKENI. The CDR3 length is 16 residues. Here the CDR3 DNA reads TGTGCCAGCTCACCCCCCGGAGGGCAGGGAGGAGAGACCCAGTACTTC. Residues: CASSPPGGQGGETQYF.

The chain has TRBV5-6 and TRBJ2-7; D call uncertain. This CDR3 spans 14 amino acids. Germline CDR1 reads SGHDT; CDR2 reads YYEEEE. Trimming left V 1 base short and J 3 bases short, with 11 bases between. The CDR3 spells CASSLKGNVYEQYF. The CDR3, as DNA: TGTGCCAGCAGCTTGAAGGGTAATGTCTACGAGCAGTACTTC.

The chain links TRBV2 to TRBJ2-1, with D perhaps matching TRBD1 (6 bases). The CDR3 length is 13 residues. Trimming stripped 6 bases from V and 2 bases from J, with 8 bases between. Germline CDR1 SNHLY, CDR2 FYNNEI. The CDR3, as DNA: TGTGCCAGCAGCTGGACAGCCTACAATGAGCAGTTCTTC. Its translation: CASSWTAYNEQFF.

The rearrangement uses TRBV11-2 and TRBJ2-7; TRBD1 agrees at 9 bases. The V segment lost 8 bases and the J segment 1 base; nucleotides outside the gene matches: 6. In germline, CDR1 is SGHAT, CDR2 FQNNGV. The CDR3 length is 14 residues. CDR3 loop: CASARDRVSYEQYF. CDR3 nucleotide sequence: TGTGCCAGCGCTCGGGACAGGGTATCCTACGAGCAGTACTTC.

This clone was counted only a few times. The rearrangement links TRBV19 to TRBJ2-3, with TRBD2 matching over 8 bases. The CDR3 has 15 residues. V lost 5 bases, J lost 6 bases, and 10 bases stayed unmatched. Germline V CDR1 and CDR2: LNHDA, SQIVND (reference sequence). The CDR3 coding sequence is TGTGCCAGTAGTTGGGTTGGTAGCGGGGAGGATACGCAGTATTTT. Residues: CASSWVGSGEDTQYF.

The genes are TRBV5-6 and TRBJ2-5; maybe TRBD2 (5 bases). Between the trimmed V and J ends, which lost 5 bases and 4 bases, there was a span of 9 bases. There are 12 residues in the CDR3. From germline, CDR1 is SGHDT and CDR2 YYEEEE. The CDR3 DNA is TGTGCCAGCAGAGGAGGTGGAGAGACCCAGTACTTC. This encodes CASRGGGETQYF.